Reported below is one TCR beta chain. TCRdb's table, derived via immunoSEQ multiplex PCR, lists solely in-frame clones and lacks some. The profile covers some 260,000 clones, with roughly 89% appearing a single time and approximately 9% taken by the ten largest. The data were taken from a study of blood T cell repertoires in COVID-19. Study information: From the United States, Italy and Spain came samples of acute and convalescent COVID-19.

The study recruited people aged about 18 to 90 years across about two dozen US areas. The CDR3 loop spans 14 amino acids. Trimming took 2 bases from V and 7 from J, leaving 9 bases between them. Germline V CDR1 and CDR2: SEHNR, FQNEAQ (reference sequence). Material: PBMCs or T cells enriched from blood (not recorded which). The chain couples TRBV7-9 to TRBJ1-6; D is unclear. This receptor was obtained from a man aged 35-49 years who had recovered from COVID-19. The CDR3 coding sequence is TGTGCCAGCAGCTTAACCCCCGGGAATTCACCCCTCCACTTT. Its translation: CASSLTPGNSPLHF.